A single sample gave rise to the 14 T cell receptor beta chains below, sequenced in a study of OX40 agonist ivuxolimab in advanced cancers. Data came from immunoSEQ multiplex PCR; TCRdb stores just in-frame clones and leaves some out. This sample has over 80,000 clones; roughly nine tenths occur once, and the top ten carry more than 5.5%. Sequences were derived from CD4+ or CD8+ T cells sorted from blood, sampled in a trial of the OX40 agonist ivuxolimab. All receptors derive from an adult with an advanced solid tumor such as melanoma, head and neck, liver or kidney cancer.

There are a few counts of this clone. The chain employs TRBV5-1 and TRBJ1-1; D is uncertain. CDR1 is SGHRS, CDR2 YFSETQ, per germline. The germline V and J ends were trimmed by 3 bases and 8 bases, with 11 bases remaining between them. The CDR3 runs 12 residues. The CDR3 loop is CASSSRTGEAFF. The CDR3 nucleotides read TGCGCCAGCAGCTCACGAACGGGGGAAGCTTTCTTT.

This rearrangement joins TRBV6-1 to TRBJ1-2; no firm D call. Germline V gives CDR1 MNHNS, CDR2 SASEGT. This CDR3 contains 11 residues. V lost 6 bases and J lost 1, with 3 bases in between. The CDR3 reads CASRVNYGYTF. CDR3 in DNA: TGTGCCAGCAGGGTTAACTATGGCTACACCTTC.

J is TRBJ1-6 and V is TRBV5-8, with unresolved D. Germline CDR1 is SGHTS and CDR2 is YDEGEE. This CDR3 region has 15 residues. The germline V and J ends were trimmed by 0 bases and 8 bases, with 12 bases remaining between them. CDR3 loop: CASSLGRVGDSPLHF. CDR3 DNA: TGTGCCAGCAGCTTGGGAAGGGTCGGCGATTCACCCCTCCACTTT.

The chain combines TRBV11-2 with TRBJ1-4; tentative D call: TRBD1 (5 bases). The ends were cut back, 5 bases at V and 0 bases at J, with 13 bases in the middle. Germline V gene data show CDR1 as SGHAT and CDR2 as FQNNGV. The CDR3 extends over 16 amino acids. Here the CDR3 reads CASSRGGWTTNEKLFF. The CDR3 DNA is TGTGCCAGCAGCCGGGGGGGATGGACAACTAATGAAAAACTGTTTTTT.

CDR3 sequence reads: CASSLGAGPQHF. The DNA of the CDR3 is TGTGCCAGCAGCTTAGGAGCGGGGCCCCAGCATTTT. The V call is TRBV7-6, the J call TRBJ1-5; D is unclear. V was pared by 1 base and J by 9 bases, with 7 bases between. The CDR3 is 12 residues long. CDR1 and CDR2 from the germline V gene are SGHVS and FNYEAQ.

The CDR3 nucleotides read TGTGCCATCAGCCTGAGCGCTGGGGCCAACGTCCTGACTTTC. Translated: CAISLSAGANVLTF. The chain joins TRBV10-3 to TRBJ2-6; D ambiguous. The CDR3 is made up of 14 amino acids. CDR1 and CDR2 (germline): ENHRY, SYGVKD. The V and J ends lost 6 bases and 2 bases respectively, with 8 bases between them.

This chain joins TRBV19 and TRBJ1-5, with no clear D. Germline lookup yields CDR1 LNHDA and CDR2 SQIVND (reference sequence). CDR3 size: 13 residues. V lost 5 bases and J lost 2, with 7 bases in between. The CDR3 nucleotides are TGTGCCAGTAGTGGTACAGGCAATCAGCCCCAGCATTTT. Its translation is CASSGTGNQPQHF.

The chain employs TRBV6-9 and TRBJ1-3; D is possibly TRBD1 (5 bases). The CDR3 runs to 14 residues. V dropped 9 bases and J dropped 4 bases, with 16 bases sitting between them. Per germline, CDR1 MNHGY and CDR2 SVAAGI. Written as DNA, the CDR3 is TGTGCCAGTCAGGGCCAGCTATTAGGAAACACCATATATTTT. This translates into CASQGQLLGNTIYF.

This clone was found once. This chain joins TRBV9 and TRBJ2-7; the D gene is possibly TRBD2 (5 bases). V lost 1 base, J lost 5 bases, and 13 bases lay in between. The CDR3 consists of 14 residues. Germline V gene data show CDR1 as SGDLS and CDR2 as YYNGEE. This chain's CDR3 is CASSVTPGIDEQYF. The CDR3 DNA follows: TGTGCCAGCAGCGTAACTCCGGGAATCGACGAGCAGTACTTC. The complete variable domain, with remaining parts taken from reference TRBV9 and TRBJ2-7, reads DSGVTQTPKHLITATGQRVTLRCSPRSGDLSVYWYQQSLDQGLQFLIQYYNGEERAKGNILERFSAQQFPDLHSELNLSSLELGDSALYFCASSVTPGIDEQYFGPGTRLTVT.

The chain employs TRBV9 and TRBJ2-2; D gene uncertain. This CDR3 spans 20 amino acids. V lost 0 bases, J lost 1 base, and 22 bases lay in between. CDR1 is SGDLS, CDR2 YYNGEE, per germline. For the CDR3, the DNA is TGTGCCAGCAGCGTAGTAAGTTGTGGGTGCCTCCGGGTGAACACCGGGGAGCTGTTTTTT. Its translation is CASSVVSCGCLRVNTGELFF.

The chain carries TRBV9 and TRBJ1-1; 8 bases align to TRBD1. With V trimmed by 5 bases and J by 1 base, 7 bases remained unmatched. Germline CDR1 and CDR2: SGDLS and YYNGEE. The CDR3 is made up of 15 amino acids. The DNA for the CDR3 is TGTGCCAGCAGTGGGGCCAGGGGGCCGAACACTGAAGCTTTCTTT. Translating gives CASSGARGPNTEAFF.

This clone appeared a single time. The CDR3: CASSLTGTYNEQFF. CDR3 DNA: TGTGCCAGCAGCTTAACCGGGACCTACAATGAGCAGTTCTTC. The chain links TRBV7-3 to TRBJ2-1; D is possibly TRBD2 (5 bases). This CDR3 is built from 14 residues. CDR1 and CDR2 (germline): SGHTA, FQGTGA. V was trimmed by 0 bases and J by 2 bases, leaving 5 bases between them. Variable domain in full (rest from reference TRBV7-3 and TRBJ2-1): GAGVSQTPSNKVTEKGKYVELRCDPISGHTALYWYRQSLGQGPEFLIYFQGTGAADDSGLPNDRFFAVRPEGSVSTLKIQRTERGDSAVYLCASSLTGTYNEQFFGPGTRLTVL.

This chain links TRBV7-2 with TRBJ1-1, with no clear D. Trimming shortened V by 3 bases and J by 1 base, and 6 bases separated the two germline ends. The germline V gene has CDR1 SGHTA and CDR2 FQGNSA. This CDR3 has 13 residues. The CDR3 region has the DNA TGTGCCAGCAGCTTTGTCCAGAACACTGAAGCTTTCTTT. Translated, it gives CASSFVQNTEAFF.

The rearrangement joins TRBV5-1 to TRBJ2-3; 9 bases agree with TRBD2. Germline CDR1 SGHRS, CDR2 YFSETQ. V trimming: 4 bases; J trimming: 6 bases; junction bases outside the gene matches: 9. The CDR3 is 15 amino acids. For the CDR3, the DNA is TGCGCCAGCAGCCCCCTGGCGGGGGGGCCTGATACGCAGTATTTT. Amino acids: CASSPLAGGPDTQYF.